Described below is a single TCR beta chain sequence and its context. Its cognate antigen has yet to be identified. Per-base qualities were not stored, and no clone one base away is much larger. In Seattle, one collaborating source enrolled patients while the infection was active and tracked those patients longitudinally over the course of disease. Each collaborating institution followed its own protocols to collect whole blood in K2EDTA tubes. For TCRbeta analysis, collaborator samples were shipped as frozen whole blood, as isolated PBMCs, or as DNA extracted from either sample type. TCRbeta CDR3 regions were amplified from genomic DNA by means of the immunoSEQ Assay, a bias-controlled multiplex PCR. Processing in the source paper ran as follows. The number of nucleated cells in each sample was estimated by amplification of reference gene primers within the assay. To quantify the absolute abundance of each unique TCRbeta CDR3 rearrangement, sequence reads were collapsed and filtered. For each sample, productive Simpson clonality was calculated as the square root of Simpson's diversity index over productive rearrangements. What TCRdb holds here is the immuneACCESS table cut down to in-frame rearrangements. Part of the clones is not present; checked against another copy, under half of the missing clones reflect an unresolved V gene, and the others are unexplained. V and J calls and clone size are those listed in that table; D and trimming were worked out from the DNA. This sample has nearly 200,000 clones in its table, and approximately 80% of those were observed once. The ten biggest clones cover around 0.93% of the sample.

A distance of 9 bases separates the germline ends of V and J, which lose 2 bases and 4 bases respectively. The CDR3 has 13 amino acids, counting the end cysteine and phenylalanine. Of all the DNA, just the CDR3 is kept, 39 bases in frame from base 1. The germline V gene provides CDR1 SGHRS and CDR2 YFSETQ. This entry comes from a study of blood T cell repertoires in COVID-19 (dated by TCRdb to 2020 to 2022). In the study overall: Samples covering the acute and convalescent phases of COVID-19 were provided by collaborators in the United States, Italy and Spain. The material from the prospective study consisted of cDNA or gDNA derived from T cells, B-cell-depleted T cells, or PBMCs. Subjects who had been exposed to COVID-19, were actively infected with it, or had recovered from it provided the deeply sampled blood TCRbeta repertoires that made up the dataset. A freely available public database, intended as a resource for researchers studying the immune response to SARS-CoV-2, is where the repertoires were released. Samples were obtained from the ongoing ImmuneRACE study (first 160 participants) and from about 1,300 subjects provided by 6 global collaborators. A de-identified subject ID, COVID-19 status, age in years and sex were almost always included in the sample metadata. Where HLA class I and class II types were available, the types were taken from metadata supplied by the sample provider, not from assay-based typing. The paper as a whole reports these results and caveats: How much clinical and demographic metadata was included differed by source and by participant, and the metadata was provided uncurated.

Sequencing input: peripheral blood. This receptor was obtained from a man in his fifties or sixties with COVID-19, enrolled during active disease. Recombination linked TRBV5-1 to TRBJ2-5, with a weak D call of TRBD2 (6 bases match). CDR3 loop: CASSFQEGETQYF. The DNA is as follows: TGCGCCAGCAGCTTCCAGGAGGGAGAGACCCAGTACTTC.